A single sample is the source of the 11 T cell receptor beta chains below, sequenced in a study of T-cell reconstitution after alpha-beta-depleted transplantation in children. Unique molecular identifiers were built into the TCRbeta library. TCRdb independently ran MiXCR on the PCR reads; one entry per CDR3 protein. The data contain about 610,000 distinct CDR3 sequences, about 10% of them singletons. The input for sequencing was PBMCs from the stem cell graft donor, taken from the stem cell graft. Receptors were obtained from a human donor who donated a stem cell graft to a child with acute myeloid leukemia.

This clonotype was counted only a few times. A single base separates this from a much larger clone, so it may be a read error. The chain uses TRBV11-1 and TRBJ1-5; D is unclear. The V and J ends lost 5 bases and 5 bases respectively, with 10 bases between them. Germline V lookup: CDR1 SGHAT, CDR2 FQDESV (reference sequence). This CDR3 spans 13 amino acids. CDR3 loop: CASSPDWDQPQHF. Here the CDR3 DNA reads TGTGCCAGCAGCCCGGACTGGGATCAGCCCCAGCATTTT.

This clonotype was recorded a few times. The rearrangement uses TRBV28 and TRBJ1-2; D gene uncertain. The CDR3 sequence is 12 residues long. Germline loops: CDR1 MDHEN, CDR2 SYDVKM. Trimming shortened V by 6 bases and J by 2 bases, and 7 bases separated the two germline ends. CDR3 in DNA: TGTGCCAGCAGCAAAGAAAACTATGGCTACACCTTC. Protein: CASSKENYGYTF.

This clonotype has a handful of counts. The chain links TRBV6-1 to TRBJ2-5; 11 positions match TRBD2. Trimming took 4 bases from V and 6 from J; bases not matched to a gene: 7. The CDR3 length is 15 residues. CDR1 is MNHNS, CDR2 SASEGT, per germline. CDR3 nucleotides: TGTGCCAGCAGTGTAGCGGGAGGGCCGTCGAAGACCCAGTACTTC. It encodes CASSVAGGPSKTQYF.

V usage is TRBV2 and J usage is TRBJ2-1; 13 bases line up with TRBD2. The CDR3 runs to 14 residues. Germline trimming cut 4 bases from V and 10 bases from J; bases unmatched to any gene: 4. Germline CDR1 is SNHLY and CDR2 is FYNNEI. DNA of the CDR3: TGTGCCAGCAGTGGAGGACTAGCGGGAGTAGAGCAGTTCTTC. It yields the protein CASSGGLAGVEQFF.

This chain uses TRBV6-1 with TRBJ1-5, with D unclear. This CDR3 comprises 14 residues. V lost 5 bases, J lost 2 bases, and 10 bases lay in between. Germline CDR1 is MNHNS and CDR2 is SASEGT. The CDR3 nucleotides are TGTGCCAGCAGTCTATCTATGGGCAATCAGCCCCAGCATTTT. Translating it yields CASSLSMGNQPQHF.

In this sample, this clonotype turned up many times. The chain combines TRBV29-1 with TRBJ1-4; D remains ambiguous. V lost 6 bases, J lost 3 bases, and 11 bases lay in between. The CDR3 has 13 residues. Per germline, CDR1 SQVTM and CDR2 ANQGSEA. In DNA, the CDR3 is TGCAGCGTCGCCCAGGTCGCTAATGAAAAACTGTTTTTT. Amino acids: CSVAQVANEKLFF.

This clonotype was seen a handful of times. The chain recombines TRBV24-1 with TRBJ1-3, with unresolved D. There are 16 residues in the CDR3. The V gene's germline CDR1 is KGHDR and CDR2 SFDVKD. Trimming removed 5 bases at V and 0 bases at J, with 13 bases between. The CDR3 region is CATSAQPLTSGNTIYF. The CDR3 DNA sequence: TGTGCCACCAGTGCCCAACCGCTAACCTCTGGAAACACCATATATTTT.

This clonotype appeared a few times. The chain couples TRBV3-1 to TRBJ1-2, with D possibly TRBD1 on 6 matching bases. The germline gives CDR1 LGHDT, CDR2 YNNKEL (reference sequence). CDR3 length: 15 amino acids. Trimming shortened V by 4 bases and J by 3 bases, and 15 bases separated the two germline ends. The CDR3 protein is CASSRGGTADYGYTF. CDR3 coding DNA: TGTGCCAGCAGCCGAGGGGGGACGGCGGACTATGGCTACACCTTC.

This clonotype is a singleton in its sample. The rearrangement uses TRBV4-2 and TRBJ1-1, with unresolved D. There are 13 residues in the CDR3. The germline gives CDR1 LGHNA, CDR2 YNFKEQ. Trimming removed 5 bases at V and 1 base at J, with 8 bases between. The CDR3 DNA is TGTGCCAGCAGCTCGCGATCGAACACTGAAGCTTTCTTT. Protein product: CASSSRSNTEAFF.

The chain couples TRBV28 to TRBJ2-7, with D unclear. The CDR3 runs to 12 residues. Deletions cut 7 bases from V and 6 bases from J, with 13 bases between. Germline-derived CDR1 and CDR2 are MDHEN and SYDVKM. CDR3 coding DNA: TGTGCCAGCACCAAAAGTATCCGCGAGCAGTACTTC. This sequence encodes CASTKSIREQYF.

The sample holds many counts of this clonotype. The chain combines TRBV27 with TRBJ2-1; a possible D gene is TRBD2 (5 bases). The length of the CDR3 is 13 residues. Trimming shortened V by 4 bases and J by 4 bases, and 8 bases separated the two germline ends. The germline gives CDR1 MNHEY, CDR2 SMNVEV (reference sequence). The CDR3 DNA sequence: TGTGCCAGCAGTTCCCCGGGGTACAATGAGCAGTTCTTC. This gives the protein CASSSPGYNEQFF.